A single sample gave rise to the 22 T cell receptor beta chains below, sequenced in a study of blood T cells in healthy people across ages (dated by TCRdb to about 2015). Receptor amplification or capture employed 5' RACE. The sequencer listed for this sample is Illumina HiSeq 2500. A second PCR of about 7 to 12 cycles was performed with a sample-barcoded 5' primer and a J-beta primer mix. TCRdb applied fastp at Q25 and MiXCR to the public reads, then kept only in-frame beta chains. Duplicate CDR3 protein sequences are folded into a single record with the most common DNA and genes. Here the sample has about 570,000 distinct CDR3 sequences; approximately 26% occur a single time. Over 3.5% of the sample lies in the top ten. This sample was also put to use in a study of T cells of mothers and their children.

The sample consisted of blood. The source of these receptors is a boy aged 2 to 9 in good health.

This clonotype has a count of ten or more. The rearrangement links TRBV25-1 to TRBJ2-2; 7 positions agree with TRBD1. Germline loops: CDR1 MGHDK, CDR2 SYGVNS. This CDR3 has 17 residues. The V segment lost 5 bases and the J segment 0 bases; nucleotides outside the gene matches: 9. The DNA of the CDR3 is TGTGCCAGCAGTCCCCTCAGGGGGAGAGCGAACACCGGGGAGCTGTTTTTT. Residues: CASSPLRGRANTGELFF. Complete variable domain (other parts from reference TRBV25-1 and TRBJ2-2): EADIYQTPRYLVIGTGKKITLECSQTMGHDKMYWYQQDPGMELHLIHYSYGVNSTEKGDLSSESTVSRIRTEHFPLTLESARPSHTSQYLCASSPLRGRANTGELFFGEGSRLTVL.

This clonotype was counted between two and nine times. This chain connects TRBV7-2 to TRBJ1-2, with a weak D call TRBD1 (6 bases). This CDR3 comprises 14 residues. Per the germline V gene, CDR1 is SGHTA and CDR2 is FQGNSA. V lost 1 base and J 6 bases, leaving 12 bases between the germline ends. This CDR3 is CASSLGQGWNGYTF. The CDR3 coding sequence is TGTGCCAGCAGCTTAGGGCAGGGGTGGAATGGCTACACCTTC.

The V call is TRBV10-3, the J call TRBJ2-7, with 9 bases lining up with TRBD2. V lost 10 bases to trimming and J lost 2 bases; unmatched junction nucleotides: 6. The length of the CDR3 is 13 residues. CDR1 is ENHRY, CDR2 SYGVKD, per germline. DNA for the CDR3: TGTGCCACCCGACTAGCGGAGACCTACGAGCAGTACTTC. Its protein product is CATRLAETYEQYF.

V is TRBV7-8 and J is TRBJ2-7; TRBD2 aligns across 9 bases. The CDR3 loop spans 17 amino acids. The trim removed 1 base at V and 3 bases at J, leaving 10 bases unmatched. Per the germline V gene, CDR1 is SGHVS and CDR2 is FQNEAQ. CDR3 sequence: CASSLGWAGGPFYEQYF. In DNA form, the CDR3 reads TGTGCCAGCAGCTTAGGATGGGCGGGAGGGCCTTTCTACGAGCAGTACTTC.

The CDR3 here is CASSFQGVQETQYF. DNA for the CDR3: TGCGCCAGCAGCTTCCAGGGTGTCCAAGAGACCCAGTACTTC. This chain uses TRBV5-1 with TRBJ2-5; tentative D call: TRBD1 (5 bases). The V gene lost 2 bases and the J gene lost 1 base, with 9 bases spanning the gap. The CDR3 is 14 amino acids. Germline V gene sequence: CDR1 SGHRS, CDR2 YFSETQ.

This clonotype appeared a few times. The chain joins TRBV29-1 to TRBJ2-7, with 7 bases that match TRBD2. The CDR3 extends over 15 amino acids. Looked up from germline, CDR1 is SQVTM and CDR2 is ANQGSEA. V shed 0 bases, J shed 5 bases, and the junction held 10 bases outside the gene matches. CDR3 sequence (DNA): TGCAGCGTTGAAGATGGGTCGGGGGAGGGAAACGAGCAGTACTTC. Translating gives CSVEDGSGEGNEQYF.

In its sample, this clonotype was seen a few times. This chain links TRBV27 with TRBJ1-2; TRBD1 matches 7 bases. CDR1 and CDR2 from the germline V gene are MNHEY and SMNVEV (reference sequence). This CDR3 has 15 amino acids. V gave up 6 bases and J gave up 4 bases; unmatched junction bases: 11. The CDR3 region has the DNA TGTGCCAGCAGGGACACAGGGGAGGGTTTCTATGGCTACACCTTC. Translating it yields CASRDTGEGFYGYTF.

The CDR3 nucleotides read TGTGCCAGCAGCGTTTCCGGGACTAGCGGATACGAGCAGTACTTC. Protein product: CASSVSGTSGYEQYF. The chain couples TRBV7-2 to TRBJ2-5, with 11 bases identical to TRBD2. The end of the DNA fits TRBJ2-7 better, so the J call may be wrong. From germline, CDR1 is SGHTA and CDR2 FQGNSA. The CDR3 totals 15 residues.

V gene TRBV5-1 combines with J gene TRBJ2-4; 9 bases are shared with TRBD2. The CDR3 has 16 amino acids. From germline, CDR1 is SGHRS and CDR2 YFSETQ. V dropped 4 bases and J dropped 8; count of bases not matched to a gene: 13. CDR3 amino acids: CASSLGGSGGLDIQYF. Written as DNA, the CDR3 is TGCGCCAGCAGCCTGGGGGGTAGCGGGGGCCTCGACATTCAGTACTTC.

This clonotype was found a few times. Germline and junction disagree at one end, which may indicate a read error. The chain recombines TRBV12-3 or TRBV12-4 with TRBJ1-1, with TRBD1 as a possible D gene (5 bases). The CDR3 runs 13 residues. CDR3 sequence: CANSWGWNTEAFF. CDR3 in DNA: TGTGCCAACAGTTGGGGGTGGAACACTGAAGCTTTCTTT.

This clonotype was seen repeatedly, ten times or more. This chain joins TRBV10-3 and TRBJ1-1; 10 bases agree with TRBD1. Trimming removed 6 bases from V and 5 bases from J; junction bases left unmatched: 9. Germline assignment: CDR1 ENHRY and CDR2 SYGVKD. The length of the CDR3 is 15 residues. For the CDR3, the DNA is TGTGCCATCAGGATAGACAGGGGGCGAGAGACTGAAGCTTTCTTT. Translation: CAIRIDRGRETEAFF.

V is TRBV18 and J is TRBJ2-3; 9 nucleotides align to TRBD2. The V and J ends lost 1 base and 3 bases, in that order; junction bases with no gene match: 2. CDR3 size: 15 residues. CDR1 and CDR2 (germline): KGHSH, LQKENI. The CDR3 is CASSPLAGVTDTQYF. The CDR3 DNA sequence: TGTGCCAGCTCACCACTAGCGGGAGTTACAGATACGCAGTATTTT.

The chain is built from TRBV29-1 and TRBJ2-7, with unresolved D. Trimming left V 0 bases short and J 0 bases short, with 15 bases between. Germline CDR1 reads SQVTM; CDR2 reads ANQGSEA. This CDR3 has 16 residues. The CDR3 coding sequence is TGCAGCGTTGAAGATGTTCTGGAGCACCACTCCTACGAGCAGTACTTC. Its translation: CSVEDVLEHHSYEQYF.

This clonotype was seen ten or more times. The gene calls are TRBV7-8 and TRBJ2-2; D remains unclear. V was clipped by 3 bases and J by 2 bases, with 7 bases between them. In germline, CDR1 is SGHVS, CDR2 FQNEAQ. There are 14 residues in the CDR3. The CDR3 spells CASSFASNTGELFF. The CDR3 region has the DNA TGTGCCAGCAGCTTTGCCAGTAACACCGGGGAGCTGTTTTTT.

About this clonotype: Sequence at one end of the junction differs from germline and may be a read error. The chain uses TRBV9 and TRBJ1-3; D not resolved. There are 16 residues in the CDR3. Germline CDR1 SGDLS, CDR2 YYNGEE. For the CDR3, the DNA is TGTGCCAGCAGCGTAGGGGCGGCGCCGGCTGGAAGCACCATATATTTT. This encodes CASSVGAAPAGSTIYF.

This clonotype has more than one count but fewer than ten. The CDR3 DNA sequence: TGTGCCAGCAGCATTACCGACAGGGCCTGGGTTAACACTGAAGCTTTCTTT. Its protein is CASSITDRAWVNTEAFF. V is TRBV21-1 and J is TRBJ1-1; TRBD1 is the table's D call and was not checked against the DNA. TRBV21-1 is shown as a pseudogene. The length of the CDR3 is 17 residues.

The chain is built from TRBV5-1 and TRBJ2-3; 9 nucleotides line up with TRBD1. Looked up from germline, CDR1 is SGHRS and CDR2 is YFSETQ. The CDR3 consists of 14 residues. V dropped 4 bases and J dropped 5; count of bases not matched to a gene: 5. CDR3 amino acids: CASSRDREGDTQYF. CDR3 in DNA: TGCGCCAGCAGCAGGGACAGGGAGGGAGATACGCAGTATTTT.

The rearrangement links TRBV20-1 to TRBJ1-2; 7 nucleotides align to TRBD1. CDR3 length: 18 residues. The V segment lost 0 bases and the J segment 4 bases; nucleotides outside the gene matches: 17. From germline, CDR1 is DFQATT and CDR2 SNEGSKA (reference sequence). Here the CDR3 DNA reads TGCAGTGCTAGAGATTGGCGTTTCCCGGGACAGATTAGCTATGGCTACACCTTC. Translating gives CSARDWRFPGQISYGYTF.

Only a few counts were recorded for this clonotype. The J gene is TRBJ2-2, the V gene TRBV2, with 7 bases fitting TRBD2. V trimming: 4 bases; J trimming: 1 base; junction bases outside the gene matches: 12. CDR1 is SNHLY, CDR2 FYNNEI, per germline. The CDR3 has 18 amino acids. The CDR3 DNA reads TGTGCCAGCAGTGGATCCTGGAGGGAGGGGCAGAACACCGGGGAGCTGTTTTTT. This codes for CASSGSWREGQNTGELFF.

The table lists this clonotype with a few counts. V gene TRBV7-2 combines with J gene TRBJ2-1, with 10 bases matching TRBD2. Looked up from germline, CDR1 is SGHTA and CDR2 is FQGNSA. The CDR3 is made up of 15 amino acids. Trimming cost V 5 bases and J 6 bases; bases outside gene matches: 7. This CDR3 is CASSPFSGGSNEQFF. As DNA, the CDR3 is TGTGCCAGCAGCCCCTTTAGCGGGGGGTCCAATGAGCAGTTCTTC.

The table lists this clonotype with a few counts. The rearrangement links TRBV3-1 to TRBJ1-1; TRBD1 matches 7 bases. The CDR3 length is 16 residues. From germline, CDR1 is LGHDT and CDR2 YNNKEL (reference sequence). Germline trimming cut 5 bases from V and 3 bases from J; bases unmatched to any gene: 12. Here the CDR3 DNA reads TGTGCCAGCAGCGATACAGGGGCTCCATCGGACACTGAAGCTTTCTTT. Protein: CASSDTGAPSDTEAFF. Filled out from reference TRBV3-1 and TRBJ1-1, the complete variable domain reads DTAVSQTPKYLVTQMGNDKSIKCEQNLGHDTMYWYKQDSKKFLKIMFSYNNKELIINETVPNRFSPKSPDKAHLNLHINSLELGDSAVYFCASSDTGAPSDTEAFFGQGTRLTVV.

This chain joins TRBV12-3 or TRBV12-4 and TRBJ2-3; D is uncertain. This CDR3 is built from 12 residues. V lost 7 bases and J 4 bases, leaving 9 bases between the germline ends. CDR3 sequence reads: CASTSFPDTQYF. CDR3 nucleotide sequence: TGTGCCAGCACCTCTTTTCCAGATACGCAGTATTTT.